The sequence of this T cell receptor (beta chain) was determined in a study of cytomegalovirus exposure and HLA in healthy donors. Whole-study results and caveats: As a later analysis showed, several of the most significant clusters appeared to be linked to common viral pathogens. More than 15,000 TCR beta sequences were associated with HLA alleles at 0.05 false discovery rate in a later analysis. When analyzed later, a missense DCLRE1C variant was found to be linked to TCR beta V- and J-gene trimming. Researchers had no immune exposure information except CMV serostatus available.

Vbeta (60) and Jbeta (13) primers were used in the PCR. Generated by immunoSEQ multiplex PCR, the TCRdb table keeps only in-frame clones and is missing some. The table includes roughly 100,000 clones, roughly 80% detected once. CDR3 length equals 15 residues. V was trimmed by 5 bases and J by 3 bases, leaving 14 bases between them. Germline V lookup: CDR1 SNHLY, CDR2 FYNNEI. For this clone: The antigen remains undetermined.

This chain joins TRBV2 and TRBJ1-5; the D gene is possibly TRBD1 (5 bases). The clonotype was recovered from a man aged 40-49 years in good health and CMV-seronegative. Material: PBMCs. The CDR3 reads CASSRLGAANQPQHF. As DNA, the CDR3 is TGTGCCAGCAGTCGCCTAGGGGCAGCCAATCAGCCCCAGCATTTT.